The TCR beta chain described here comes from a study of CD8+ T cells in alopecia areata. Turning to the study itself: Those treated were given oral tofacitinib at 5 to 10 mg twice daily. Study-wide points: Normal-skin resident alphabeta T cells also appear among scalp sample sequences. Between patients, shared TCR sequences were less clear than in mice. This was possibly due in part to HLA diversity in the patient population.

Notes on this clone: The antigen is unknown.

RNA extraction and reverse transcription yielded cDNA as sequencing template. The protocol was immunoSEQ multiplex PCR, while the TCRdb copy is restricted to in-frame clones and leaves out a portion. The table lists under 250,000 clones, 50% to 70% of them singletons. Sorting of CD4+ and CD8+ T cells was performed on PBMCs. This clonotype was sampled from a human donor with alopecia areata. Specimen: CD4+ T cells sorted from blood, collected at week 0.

The CDR3 nucleotides are TGTGCCACCAGCAGAGATCGTTACAGGGGGCTCTCGCTTGACATTCAGTACTTC. This sequence encodes CATSRDRYRGLSLDIQYF. The J gene is TRBJ2-4, the V gene TRBV15, with TRBD1 matching over 9 bases. CDR3 size: 18 residues. The J segment lost 8 bases and the V segment lost 0 bases, leaving 14 bases of the junction unmatched. Per the germline V gene, CDR1 is LNHNV and CDR2 is YYDKDF (reference sequence).